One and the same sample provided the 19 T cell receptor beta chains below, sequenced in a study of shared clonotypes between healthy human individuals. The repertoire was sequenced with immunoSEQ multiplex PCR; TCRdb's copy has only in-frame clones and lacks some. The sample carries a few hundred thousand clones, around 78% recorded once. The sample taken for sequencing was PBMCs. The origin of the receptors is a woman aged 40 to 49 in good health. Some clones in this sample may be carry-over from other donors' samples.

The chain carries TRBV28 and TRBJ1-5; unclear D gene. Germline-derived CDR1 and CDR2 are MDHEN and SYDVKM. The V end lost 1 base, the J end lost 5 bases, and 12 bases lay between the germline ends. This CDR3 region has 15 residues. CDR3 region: CASSLSAGGHQPQHF. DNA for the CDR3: TGTGCCAGCAGTTTATCGGCGGGCGGGCATCAGCCCCAGCATTTT.

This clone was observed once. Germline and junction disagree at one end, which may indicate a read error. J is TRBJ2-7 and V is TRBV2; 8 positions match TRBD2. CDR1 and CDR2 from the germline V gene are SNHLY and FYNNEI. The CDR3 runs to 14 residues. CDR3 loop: CQHLLAVPSYEQYF. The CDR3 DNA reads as TGCCAGCACCTACTAGCGGTTCCTTCCTACGAGCAGTACTTC.

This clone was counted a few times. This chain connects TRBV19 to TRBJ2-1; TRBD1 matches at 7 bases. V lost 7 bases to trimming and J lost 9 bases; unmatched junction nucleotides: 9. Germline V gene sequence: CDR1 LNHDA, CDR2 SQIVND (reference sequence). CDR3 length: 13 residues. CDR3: CASKGAWRSEQFF. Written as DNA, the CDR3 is TGTGCCAGTAAGGGGGCCTGGAGGAGTGAGCAGTTCTTC.

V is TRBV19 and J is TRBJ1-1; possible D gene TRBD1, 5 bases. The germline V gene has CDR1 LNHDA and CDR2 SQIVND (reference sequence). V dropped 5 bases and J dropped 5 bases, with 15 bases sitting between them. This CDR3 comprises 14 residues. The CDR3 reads CASSWGLPATEAFF. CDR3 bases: TGTGCCAGTAGTTGGGGACTTCCTGCTACTGAAGCTTTCTTT. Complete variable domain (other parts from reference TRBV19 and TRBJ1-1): DGGITQSPKYLFRKEGQNVTLSCEQNLNHDAMYWYRQDPGQGLRLIYYSQIVNDFQKGDIAEGYSVSREKKESFPLTVTSAQKNPTAFYLCASSWGLPATEAFFGQGTRLTVV.

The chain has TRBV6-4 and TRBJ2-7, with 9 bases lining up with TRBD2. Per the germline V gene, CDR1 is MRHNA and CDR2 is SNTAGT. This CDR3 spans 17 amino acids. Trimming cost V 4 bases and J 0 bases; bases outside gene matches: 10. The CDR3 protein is CASSAFMRTSDSYEQYF. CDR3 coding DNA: TGTGCCAGCAGTGCCTTTATGCGGACTAGCGACTCCTACGAGCAGTACTTC.

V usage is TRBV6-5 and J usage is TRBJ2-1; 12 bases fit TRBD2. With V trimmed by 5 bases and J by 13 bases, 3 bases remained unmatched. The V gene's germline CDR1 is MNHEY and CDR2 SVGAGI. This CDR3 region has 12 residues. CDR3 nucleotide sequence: TGTGCCAGCAGTCGACTAGCGGGAGTTCAGTTCTTC. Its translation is CASSRLAGVQFF.

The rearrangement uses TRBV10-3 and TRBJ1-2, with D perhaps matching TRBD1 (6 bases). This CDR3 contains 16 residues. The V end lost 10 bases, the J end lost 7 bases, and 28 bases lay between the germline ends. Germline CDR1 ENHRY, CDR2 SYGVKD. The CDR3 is CATISTPDSSAGGYTF. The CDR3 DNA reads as TGTGCCACCATTTCTACGCCGGACAGTAGTGCGGGTGGCTACACCTTC.

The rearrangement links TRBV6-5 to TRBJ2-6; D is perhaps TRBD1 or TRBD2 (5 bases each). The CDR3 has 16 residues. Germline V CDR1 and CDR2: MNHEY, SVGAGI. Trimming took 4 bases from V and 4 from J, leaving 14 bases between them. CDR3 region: CASSSVSGTGANVLTF. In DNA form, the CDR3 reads TGTGCCAGCAGTTCTGTTTCCGGGACCGGGGCCAACGTCCTGACTTTC.

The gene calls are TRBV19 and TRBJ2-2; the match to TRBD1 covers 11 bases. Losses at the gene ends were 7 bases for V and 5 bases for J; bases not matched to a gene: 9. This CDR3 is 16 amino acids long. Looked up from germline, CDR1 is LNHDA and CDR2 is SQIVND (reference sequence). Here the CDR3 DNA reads TGTGCCAGTAATTGGGACAGGGGGGGACTTACCGGGGAGCTGTTTTTT. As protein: CASNWDRGGLTGELFF.

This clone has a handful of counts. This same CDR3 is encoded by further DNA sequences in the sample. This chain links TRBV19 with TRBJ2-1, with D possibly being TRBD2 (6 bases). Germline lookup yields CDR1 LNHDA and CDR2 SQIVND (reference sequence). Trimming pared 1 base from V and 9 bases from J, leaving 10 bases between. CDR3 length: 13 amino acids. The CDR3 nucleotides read TGTGCCAGTAGTATAGGTCGGGAGAGTGAGCAGTTCTTC. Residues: CASSIGRESEQFF.

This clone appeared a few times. CDR3 in amino acids: CASSQTSGTGASGWAFF. As DNA, the CDR3 is TGCGCCAGCAGCCAAACGTCCGGGACAGGGGCCTCGGGGTGGGCTTTCTTT. The genes are TRBV4-1 and TRBJ1-1; 10 bases line up with TRBD1. With 2 bases clipped from V and 11 bases from J, the junction kept 17 bases outside the gene matches. The CDR3 has 17 residues. CDR1 MGHRA and CDR2 YSYEKL come from the germline V gene.

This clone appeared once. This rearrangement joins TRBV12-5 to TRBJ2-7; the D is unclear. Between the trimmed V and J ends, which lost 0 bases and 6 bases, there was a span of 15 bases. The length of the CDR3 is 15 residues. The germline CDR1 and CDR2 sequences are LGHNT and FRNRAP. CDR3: CASGLVRFGCCEQYF. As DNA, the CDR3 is TGTGCTAGTGGTTTGGTACGTTTCGGATGCTGCGAGCAGTACTTC.

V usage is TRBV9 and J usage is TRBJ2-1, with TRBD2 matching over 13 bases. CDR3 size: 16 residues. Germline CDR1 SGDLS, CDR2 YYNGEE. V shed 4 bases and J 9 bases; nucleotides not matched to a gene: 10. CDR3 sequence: CASSPRALAGGGEQFF. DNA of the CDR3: TGTGCCAGCAGCCCCAGGGCACTAGCGGGAGGGGGTGAGCAGTTCTTC.

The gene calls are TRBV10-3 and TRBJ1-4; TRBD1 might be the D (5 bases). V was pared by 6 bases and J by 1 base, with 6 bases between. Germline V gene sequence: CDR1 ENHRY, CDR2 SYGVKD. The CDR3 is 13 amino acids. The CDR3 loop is CAIRGVTNEKLFF. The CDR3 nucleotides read TGTGCCATCAGGGGGGTAACTAATGAAAAACTGTTTTTT.

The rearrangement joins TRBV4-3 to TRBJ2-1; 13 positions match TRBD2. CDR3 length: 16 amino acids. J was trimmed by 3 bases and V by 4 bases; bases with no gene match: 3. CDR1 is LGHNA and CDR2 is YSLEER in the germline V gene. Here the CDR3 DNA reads TGCGCCAGCAGCCCTGGACTAGCGGGAGACTACAATGAGCAGTTCTTC. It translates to CASSPGLAGDYNEQFF.

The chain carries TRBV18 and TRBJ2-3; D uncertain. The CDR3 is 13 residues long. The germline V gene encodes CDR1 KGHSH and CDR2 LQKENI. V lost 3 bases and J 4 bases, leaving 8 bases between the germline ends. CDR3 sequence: CASSPASADTQYF. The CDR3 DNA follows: TGTGCCAGCTCACCGGCAAGTGCAGATACGCAGTATTTT.

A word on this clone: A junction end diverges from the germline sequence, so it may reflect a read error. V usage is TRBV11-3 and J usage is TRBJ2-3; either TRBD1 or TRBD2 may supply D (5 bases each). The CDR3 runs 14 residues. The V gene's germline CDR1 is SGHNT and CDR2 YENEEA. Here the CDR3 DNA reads TGTGCCAGCAGCCCCCGGAGAGGGGCAGAAACGCAGTATTTT. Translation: CASSPRRGAETQYF.

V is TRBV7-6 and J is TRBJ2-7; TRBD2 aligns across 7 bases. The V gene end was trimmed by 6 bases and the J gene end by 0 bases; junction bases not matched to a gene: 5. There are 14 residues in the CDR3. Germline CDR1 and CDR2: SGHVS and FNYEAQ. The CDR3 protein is CASSLAEYSYEQYF. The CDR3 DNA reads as TGTGCCAGCAGTCTAGCGGAGTACTCCTACGAGCAGTACTTC.

The CDR3 loop is CASSPSGGRAFYEQYF. The CDR3 DNA reads as TGTGCCAGCAGCCCGAGTGGCGGGAGGGCCTTCTACGAGCAGTACTTC. The chain joins TRBV7-3 to TRBJ2-7; 9 bases are a match to TRBD2. CDR1 is SGHTA and CDR2 is FQGTGA in the germline V gene. CDR3 size: 16 residues. V lost 5 bases, J lost 3 bases, and 11 bases stayed unmatched.